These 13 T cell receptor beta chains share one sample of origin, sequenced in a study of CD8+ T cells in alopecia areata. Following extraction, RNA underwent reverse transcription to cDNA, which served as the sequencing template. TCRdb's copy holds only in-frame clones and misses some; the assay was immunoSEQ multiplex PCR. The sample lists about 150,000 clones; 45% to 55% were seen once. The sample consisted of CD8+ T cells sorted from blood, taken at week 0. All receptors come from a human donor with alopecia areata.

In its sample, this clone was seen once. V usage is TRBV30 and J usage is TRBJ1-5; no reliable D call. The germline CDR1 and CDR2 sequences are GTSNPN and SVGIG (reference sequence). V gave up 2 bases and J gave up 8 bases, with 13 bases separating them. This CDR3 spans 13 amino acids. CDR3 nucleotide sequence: TGTGCCTGGAGTCCCTCCGGGAGGGAGCCCCAGCATTTT. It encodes CAWSPSGREPQHF.

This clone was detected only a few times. CDR3 in DNA: TGTGCCAGTAGGGCAGGAGGGGCCGGGGAGCTGTTTTTT. It specifies CASRAGGAGELFF. The chain links TRBV19 to TRBJ2-2; weak D call: TRBD2 (6 bases). The germline gives CDR1 LNHDA, CDR2 SQIVND (reference sequence). Deletions cut 6 bases from V and 6 bases from J, with 11 bases between. The CDR3 length is 13 residues.

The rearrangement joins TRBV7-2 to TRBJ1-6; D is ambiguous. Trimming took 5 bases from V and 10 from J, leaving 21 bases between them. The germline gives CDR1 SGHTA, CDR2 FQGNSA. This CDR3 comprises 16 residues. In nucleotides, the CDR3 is TGTGCCAGCAGCCCACGGGCCCCACCGGGCGTGTCACCCCTCCACTTT. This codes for CASSPRAPPGVSPLHF.

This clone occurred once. As DNA, the CDR3 is TGTGCTAGTGGTTTTTGGGGAGCTGAAGCTTTCTTT. Translated, it gives CASGFWGAEAFF. The J gene is TRBJ1-1, the V gene TRBV12-5; D unclear. The germline CDR1 and CDR2 sequences are LGHNT and FRNRAP. CDR3 size: 12 residues. Trimming took 3 bases from V and 6 from J, leaving 8 bases between them.

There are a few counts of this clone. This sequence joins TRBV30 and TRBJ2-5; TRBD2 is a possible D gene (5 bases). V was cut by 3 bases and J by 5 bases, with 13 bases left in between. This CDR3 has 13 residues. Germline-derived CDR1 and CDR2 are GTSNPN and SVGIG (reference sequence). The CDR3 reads CAWSRAGGETQYF. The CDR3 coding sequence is TGTGCCTGGAGCCGGGCCGGCGGGGAGACCCAGTACTTC.

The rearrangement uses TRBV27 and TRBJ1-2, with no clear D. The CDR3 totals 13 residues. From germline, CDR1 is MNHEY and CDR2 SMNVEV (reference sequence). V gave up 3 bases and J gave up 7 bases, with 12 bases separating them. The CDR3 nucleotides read TGTGCCAGCAGTTTCTCCGGGTTGATTGGCTACACCTTC. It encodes CASSFSGLIGYTF.

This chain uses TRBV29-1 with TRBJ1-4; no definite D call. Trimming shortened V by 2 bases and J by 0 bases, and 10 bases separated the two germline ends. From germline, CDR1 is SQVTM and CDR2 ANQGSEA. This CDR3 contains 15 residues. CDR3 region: CSVEYASATNEKLFF. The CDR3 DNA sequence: TGCAGCGTTGAATACGCCAGCGCAACTAATGAAAAACTGTTTTTT.

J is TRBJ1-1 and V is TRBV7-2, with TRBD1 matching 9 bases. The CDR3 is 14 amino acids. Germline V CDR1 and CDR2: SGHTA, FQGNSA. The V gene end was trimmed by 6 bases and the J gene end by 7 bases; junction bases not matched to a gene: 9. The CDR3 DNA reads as TGTGCCAGCAGTTCGGGACAGGGAGAATATGAAGCTTTCTTT. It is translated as CASSSGQGEYEAFF.

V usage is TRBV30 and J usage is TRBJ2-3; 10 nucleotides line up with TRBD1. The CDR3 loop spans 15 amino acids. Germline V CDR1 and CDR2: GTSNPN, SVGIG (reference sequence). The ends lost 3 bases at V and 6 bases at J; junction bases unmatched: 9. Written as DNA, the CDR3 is TGTGCCTGGAGCGGGACAGGGGTTCAACCCGATACGCAGTATTTT. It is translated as CAWSGTGVQPDTQYF.

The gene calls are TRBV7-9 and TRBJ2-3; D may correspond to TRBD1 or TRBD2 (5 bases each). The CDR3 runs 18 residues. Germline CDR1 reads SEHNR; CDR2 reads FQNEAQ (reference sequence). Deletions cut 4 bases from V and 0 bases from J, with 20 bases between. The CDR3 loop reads CASSSRDGQHPSTDTQYF. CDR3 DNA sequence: TGTGCCAGCAGCTCCCGGGACGGCCAGCACCCTAGCACAGATACGCAGTATTTT.

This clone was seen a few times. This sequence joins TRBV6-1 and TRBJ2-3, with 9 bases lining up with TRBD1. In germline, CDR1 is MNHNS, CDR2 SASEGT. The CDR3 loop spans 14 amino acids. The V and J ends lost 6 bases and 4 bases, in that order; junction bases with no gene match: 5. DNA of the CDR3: TGTGCCAGCAGGGACAGGGGAGTTTCAGATACGCAGTATTTT. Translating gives CASRDRGVSDTQYF.

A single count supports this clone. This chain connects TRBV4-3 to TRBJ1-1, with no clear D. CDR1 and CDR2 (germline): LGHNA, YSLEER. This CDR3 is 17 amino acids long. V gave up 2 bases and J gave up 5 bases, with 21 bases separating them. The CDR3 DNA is TGCGCCAGCAGCCAATCTGCGCTATCTGAACCGGGGACTGAAGCTTTCTTT. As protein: CASSQSALSEPGTEAFF.

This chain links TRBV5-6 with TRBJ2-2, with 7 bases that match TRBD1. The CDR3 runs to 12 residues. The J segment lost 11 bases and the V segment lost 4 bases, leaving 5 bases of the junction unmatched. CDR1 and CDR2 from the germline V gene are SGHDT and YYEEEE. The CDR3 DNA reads TGTGCCAGCAGCGGGGGACAGAAAGAGCTGTTTTTT. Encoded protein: CASSGGQKELFF. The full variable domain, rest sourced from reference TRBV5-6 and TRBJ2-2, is DAGVTQSPTHLIKTRGQQVTLRCSPKSGHDTVSWYQQALGQGPQFIFQYYEEEERQRGNFPDRFSGHQFPNYSSELNVNALLLGDSALYLCASSGGQKELFFGEGSRLTVL.